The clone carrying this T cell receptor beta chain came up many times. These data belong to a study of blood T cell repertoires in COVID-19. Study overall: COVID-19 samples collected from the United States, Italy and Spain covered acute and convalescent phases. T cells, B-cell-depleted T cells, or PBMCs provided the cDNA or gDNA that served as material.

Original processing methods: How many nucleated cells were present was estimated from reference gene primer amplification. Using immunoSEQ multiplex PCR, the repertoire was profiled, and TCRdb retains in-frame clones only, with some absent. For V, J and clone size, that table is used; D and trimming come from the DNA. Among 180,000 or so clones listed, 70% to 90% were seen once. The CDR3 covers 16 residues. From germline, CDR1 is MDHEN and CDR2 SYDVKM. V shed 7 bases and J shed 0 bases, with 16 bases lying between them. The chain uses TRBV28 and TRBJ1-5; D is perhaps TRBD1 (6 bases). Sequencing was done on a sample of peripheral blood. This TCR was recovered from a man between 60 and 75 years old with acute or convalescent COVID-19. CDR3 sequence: CASTLGGANSNQPQHF. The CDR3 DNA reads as TGTGCCAGCACCCTGGGGGGGGCAAATAGCAATCAGCCCCAGCATTTT.